The next 4 T cell receptor beta chains were all read from a single sample in a study of PD-L1 blockade in urothelial cancer. Sequenced by immunoSEQ multiplex PCR; TCRdb stores in-frame clones only, minus some. Among tens of thousands of clones listed, around 88% were seen once. Time point defined: pretreatment peripheral blood. Material: PBMCs, obtained around atezolizumab (anti-PD-L1) treatment. The receptors were sampled from a woman aged 60 to 75 with urothelial cancer.

The CDR3 DNA is TGTGCCAGCTCACTGGACAGGGACTCTGGAAACACCATATATTTT. The encoded protein is CASSLDRDSGNTIYF. The gene calls are TRBV18 and TRBJ1-3, with 8 bases lining up with TRBD1. The CDR3 runs 15 residues. V gave up 4 bases and J gave up 0 bases; unmatched junction bases: 2. Germline loops: CDR1 KGHSH, CDR2 LQKENI.

The CDR3 here is CASSSRTGGNTIYF. CDR3 coding DNA: TGTGCCAGCAGCTCACGGACAGGGGGAAACACCATATATTTT. The rearrangement joins TRBV5-4 to TRBJ1-3, with TRBD1 matching 8 bases. Germline V gives CDR1 SGHNT, CDR2 YYREEE (reference sequence). The V gene end was trimmed by 3 bases and the J gene end by 4 bases; junction bases not matched to a gene: 3. The CDR3 covers 14 residues.

The rearrangement uses TRBV4-2 and TRBJ2-1; D gene ambiguous. Trimming left V 1 base short and J 8 bases short, with 6 bases between. The CDR3 sequence is 12 residues long. From germline, CDR1 is LGHNA and CDR2 YNFKEQ. The CDR3 DNA is TGTGCCAGCAGCCAAGTCTCGTATGAGCAGTTCTTC. Encoded protein: CASSQVSYEQFF.

This chain links TRBV4-2 with TRBJ2-7, with a weak D call TRBD1 (5 bases). Germline V lookup: CDR1 LGHNA, CDR2 YNFKEQ. V was clipped by 4 bases and J by 5 bases, with 9 bases between them. The CDR3 is made up of 12 amino acids. The CDR3 spells CASSPQGNEQYF. The CDR3 DNA follows: TGTGCCAGCAGCCCCCAGGGAAACGAGCAGTACTTC.